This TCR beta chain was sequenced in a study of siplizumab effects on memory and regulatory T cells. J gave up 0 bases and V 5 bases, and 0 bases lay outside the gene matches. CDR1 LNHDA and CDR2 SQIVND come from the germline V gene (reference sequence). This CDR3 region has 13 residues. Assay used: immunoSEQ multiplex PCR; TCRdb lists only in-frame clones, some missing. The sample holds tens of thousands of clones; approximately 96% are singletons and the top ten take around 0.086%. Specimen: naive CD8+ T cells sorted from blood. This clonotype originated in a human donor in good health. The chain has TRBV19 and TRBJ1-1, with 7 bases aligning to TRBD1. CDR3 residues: CASSGTVNTEAFF. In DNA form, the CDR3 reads TGTGCCAGTAGTGGGACAGTGAACACTGAAGCTTTCTTT. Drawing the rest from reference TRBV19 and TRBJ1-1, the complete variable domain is DGGITQSPKYLFRKEGQNVTLSCEQNLNHDAMYWYRQDPGQGLRLIYYSQIVNDFQKGDIAEGYSVSREKKESFPLTVTSAQKNPTAFYLCASSGTVNTEAFFGQGTRLTVV.